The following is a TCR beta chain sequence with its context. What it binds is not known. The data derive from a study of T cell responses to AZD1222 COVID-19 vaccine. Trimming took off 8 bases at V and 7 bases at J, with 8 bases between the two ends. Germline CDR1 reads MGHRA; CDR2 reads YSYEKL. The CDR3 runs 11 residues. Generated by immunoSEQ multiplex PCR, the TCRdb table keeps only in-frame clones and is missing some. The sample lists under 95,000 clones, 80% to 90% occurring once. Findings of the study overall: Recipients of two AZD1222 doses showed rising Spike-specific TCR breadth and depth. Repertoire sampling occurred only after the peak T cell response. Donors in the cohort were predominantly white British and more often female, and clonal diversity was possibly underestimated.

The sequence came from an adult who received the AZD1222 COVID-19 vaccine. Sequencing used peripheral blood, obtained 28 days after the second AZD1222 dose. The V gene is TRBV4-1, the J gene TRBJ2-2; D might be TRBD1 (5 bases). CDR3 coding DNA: TGCGCCAGCTGGCAGGGCGGGGAGCTGTTTTTT. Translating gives CASWQGGELFF.